This T cell receptor beta chain emerged from a study of blood T cell repertoires in COVID-19. The overall study: Nucleic acid was either cDNA or gDNA, and it came from T cells, B-cell-depleted T cells, or PBMCs.

The authors' processing: Counts of nucleated cells, estimated from reference gene primer amplification, were obtained. Clones were read by immunoSEQ multiplex PCR, and TCRdb kept only the in-frame ones, dropping some. Clone size and the V and J calls come from that table; the DNA yielded D and trimming. This sample has roughly 300,000 clones, with roughly 84% found just once. Donors of Cohort 3 who recovered were those that had two negative PCRs, clearance, or symptom resolution. Trimming took 3 bases from V and 8 from J; bases not matched to a gene: 9. The CDR3 extends over 16 amino acids. From germline, CDR1 is SGHTA and CDR2 FQGNSA.

The sample comprised PBMCs or T cells enriched from blood (not recorded which). The V gene is TRBV7-2, the J gene TRBJ1-3; 11 positions match TRBD1. The TCR originated in a woman in her 30s who had recovered from COVID-19. The CDR3 here is CASSLETGTGGYTIYF. CDR3 bases: TGTGCCAGCAGCTTGGAAACCGGGACAGGGGGGTACACCATATATTTT. Using reference TRBV7-2 and TRBJ1-3 for the parts outside the CDR3, the full variable domain is GAGVSQSPSNKVTEKGKDVELRCDPISGHTALYWYRQSLGQGLEFLIYFQGNSAPDKSGLPSDRFSAERTGGSVSTLTIQRTQQEDSAVYLCASSLETGTGGYTIYFGEGSWLTVV.